Listed here are 24 T cell receptor beta chains from one sample, sequenced in a study of early T cells in non-severe SARS-CoV-2 infection. TCRdb itself ran the 5' RACE reads through MiXCR, one entry per CDR3 protein. The sample yields 70,000 or so distinct CDR3 sequences, 12% seen once. Sequencing was performed on whole blood. The receptor set was obtained from an adult who was a healthcare worker with PCR-confirmed SARS-CoV-2 infection or an uninfected control (not recorded which).

A few counts support this clonotype. This sequence joins TRBV11-2 and TRBJ2-4; TRBD1 matches 8 bases. The junction had 16 bases not matched to a gene; V was cut back by 5 bases and J by 7 bases. CDR3 length: 17 residues. Germline V gene lookup returns CDR1 SGHAT and CDR2 FQNNGV. As DNA, the CDR3 is TGTGCCAGCAGCCTCCGAACCAGGGGGCGCCCTGTGAACATTCAGTACTTC. This encodes CASSLRTRGRPVNIQYF. The full variable domain, in which reference TRBV11-2 and TRBJ2-4 provide the parts outside the CDR3, is EAGVAQSPRYKIIEKRQSVAFWCNPISGHATLYWYQQILGQGPKLLIQFQNNGVVDDSQLPKDRFSAERLKGVDSTLKIQPAKLEDSAVYLCASSLRTRGRPVNIQYFGAGTRLSVL.

V and J are TRBV5-1 and TRBJ1-1; 7 bases fit TRBD1. V shed 6 bases, J shed 3 bases, and the junction held 11 bases outside the gene matches. CDR3 length: 15 amino acids. Germline CDR1 reads SGHRS; CDR2 reads YFSETQ. The CDR3 here is CASKRTGRQDTEAFF. CDR3 in DNA: TGCGCCAGCAAAAGGACAGGACGGCAGGACACTGAAGCTTTCTTT.

This clonotype was found many times. This chain links TRBV3-1 with TRBJ2-1, with D possibly TRBD2 on 6 matching bases. Trimming removed 4 bases at V and 6 bases at J, with 13 bases between. The CDR3 spans 14 residues. The germline V gene has CDR1 LGHDT and CDR2 YNNKEL (reference sequence). The CDR3 nucleotides are TGTGCCAGCAGCCCCGGGGGTGGGAGCAATGAGCAGTTCTTC. It translates to CASSPGGGSNEQFF.

CDR3 region: CASSLPGFPYEQYF. As DNA, the CDR3 is TGTGCCAGCAGCTTACCAGGTTTCCCCTACGAGCAGTACTTC. The V call is TRBV7-2, the J call TRBJ2-7, with D unresolved. Germline-derived CDR1 and CDR2 are SGHTA and FQGNSA. This CDR3 has 14 amino acids. Trimming pared 2 bases from V and 2 bases from J, leaving 10 bases between. Complete variable domain (other parts from reference TRBV7-2 and TRBJ2-7): GAGVSQSPSNKVTEKGKDVELRCDPISGHTALYWYRQSLGQGLEFLIYFQGNSAPDKSGLPSDRFSAERTGGSVSTLTIQRTQQEDSAVYLCASSLPGFPYEQYFGPGTRLTVT.

This clonotype was observed once. The chain links TRBV29-1 to TRBJ1-1; D gene uncertain. Per the germline V gene, CDR1 is SQVTM and CDR2 is ANQGSEA. Deletions cut 6 bases from V and 2 bases from J, with 10 bases between. This CDR3 region has 12 residues. The CDR3 nucleotides are TGCAGCGTCTCCGTCCCTAACACTGAAGCTTTCTTT. It specifies CSVSVPNTEAFF.

This clonotype was observed a handful of times. The CDR3 nucleotides are TGTGCCAGCAGCTTAGACAGGGAAGCTGAAGCTTTCTTT. Translating it yields CASSLDREAEAFF. This rearrangement joins TRBV11-2 to TRBJ1-1, with a possible D match to TRBD1 (5 bases). The CDR3 spans 13 residues. V dropped 0 bases and J dropped 6 bases, with 8 bases sitting between them. CDR1 is SGHAT, CDR2 FQNNGV, per germline. Drawing the rest from reference TRBV11-2 and TRBJ1-1, the complete variable domain is EAGVAQSPRYKIIEKRQSVAFWCNPISGHATLYWYQQILGQGPKLLIQFQNNGVVDDSQLPKDRFSAERLKGVDSTLKIQPAKLEDSAVYLCASSLDREAEAFFGQGTRLTVV.

In this sample, this clonotype turned up many times. The chain has TRBV24-1 and TRBJ2-1; the D is unclear. Per germline, CDR1 KGHDR and CDR2 SFDVKD. The CDR3 is 15 residues long. Trimming removed 4 bases from V and 8 bases from J, with 17 bases in between. Here the CDR3 reads CATSDPVIYGDEQFF. The CDR3 region has the DNA TGTGCCACCAGTGACCCCGTAATCTATGGGGATGAGCAGTTCTTC.

The V gene is TRBV10-3, the J gene TRBJ2-5, with 7 bases fitting TRBD1. Germline V gene sequence: CDR1 ENHRY, CDR2 SYGVKD. The CDR3 runs to 13 residues. V lost 10 bases, J lost 4 bases, and 9 bases stayed unmatched. CDR3 residues: CATGTAWRETQYF. Here the CDR3 DNA reads TGTGCCACAGGGACAGCCTGGCGAGAGACCCAGTACTTC.

The V and J genes are TRBV2 and TRBJ1-6; D may be TRBD1 (5 bases). The CDR3 length is 13 residues. Trimming shortened V by 6 bases and J by 7 bases, and 10 bases separated the two germline ends. Germline V gives CDR1 SNHLY, CDR2 FYNNEI. CDR3 nucleotide sequence: TGTGCCAGCAGGGACAACCGGAATTCACCCCTCCACTTT. Protein sequence: CASRDNRNSPLHF.

In this sample, this clonotype is medium-sized (0.01 to 0.1%). The V call is TRBV20-1, the J call TRBJ2-7; 7 bases fit TRBD2. CDR1 is DFQATT, CDR2 SNEGSKA, per germline (reference sequence). The CDR3 is 15 residues long. Germline trimming cut 0 bases from V and 0 bases from J; bases unmatched to any gene: 5. The CDR3 sequence: CSARDPGRVSYEQYF. The CDR3 DNA follows: TGCAGTGCTAGAGATCCTGGGAGGGTCTCCTACGAGCAGTACTTC.

In its sample, this clonotype was seen many times. This chain uses TRBV18 with TRBJ1-3; 8 bases align to TRBD1. This CDR3 is built from 14 residues. The germline V gene encodes CDR1 KGHSH and CDR2 LQKENI. With 3 bases clipped from V and 2 bases from J, the junction kept 0 bases outside the gene matches. The DNA for the CDR3 is TGTGCCAGCTCACCGGGACAGGCTGGAAACACCATATATTTT. It codes for CASSPGQAGNTIYF.

A few counts support this clonotype. The J gene is TRBJ2-7, the V gene TRBV29-1; tentatively, D is TRBD1 (5 bases). CDR1 and CDR2 from the germline V gene are SQVTM and ANQGSEA. Trimming left V 4 bases short and J 8 bases short, with 12 bases between. The CDR3 loop spans 11 amino acids. This chain's CDR3 is CSVGDAGKQYF. The CDR3 nucleotides read TGCAGCGTTGGGGATGCAGGGAAGCAGTACTTC.

This clonotype was seen at least ten times. The J gene is TRBJ2-5, the V gene TRBV9, with D maybe TRBD1 (5 bases). CDR1 is SGDLS and CDR2 is YYNGEE in the germline V gene. There are 13 residues in the CDR3. Trimming took 7 bases from V and 1 from J, leaving 11 bases between them. CDR3 protein: CASGWTSQETQYF. CDR3 sequence (DNA): TGTGCCAGCGGCTGGACAAGCCAAGAGACCCAGTACTTC.

Many counts were recorded for this clonotype. The CDR3 coding sequence is TGCAGTGCTCCACGACTAGCGGGGGGGCCTGCGAGTAGTGAGCAGTTCTTC. Amino acids: CSAPRLAGGPASSEQFF. The rearrangement uses TRBV20-1 and TRBJ2-1, with TRBD2 matching 14 bases. CDR3 length: 17 amino acids. Trimming removed 5 bases from V and 9 bases from J; junction bases left unmatched: 15. Germline CDR1 DFQATT, CDR2 SNEGSKA (reference sequence).

The chain couples TRBV19 to TRBJ1-6, with 8 positions matching TRBD1. Per germline, CDR1 LNHDA and CDR2 SQIVND (reference sequence). V dropped 3 bases and J dropped 7; count of bases not matched to a gene: 5. The CDR3 has 15 amino acids. The CDR3 loop reads CASSISAGGNSPLHF. In nucleotides, the CDR3 is TGTGCCAGTAGTATTTCGGCAGGGGGCAATTCACCCCTCCACTTT.

The genes are TRBV9 and TRBJ2-5; D not certain. The CDR3 runs 15 residues. V was trimmed by 3 bases and J by 4 bases, leaving 16 bases between them. Germline V gene data show CDR1 as SGDLS and CDR2 as YYNGEE. Here the CDR3 DNA reads TGTGCCAGCAGCGATTGGCTAGTGGGAAGAGAGACCCAGTACTTC. Translated, it gives CASSDWLVGRETQYF.

The chain joins TRBV12-3 or TRBV12-4 to TRBJ2-1; D might be TRBD1 or TRBD2, each matching 6 bases. The CDR3 is 12 residues long. The V gene lost 6 bases and the J gene lost 9 bases, with 12 bases spanning the gap. CDR3 sequence reads: CASSSGGTEQFF. As DNA, the CDR3 is TGTGCCAGCAGCTCCGGGGGCACTGAGCAGTTCTTC.

This chain links TRBV6-2 or TRBV6-3 with TRBJ2-7, with D possibly being TRBD1 (5 bases). Trimming cost V 4 bases and J 4 bases, with 8 bases left between them. CDR3 length: 12 residues. The germline V gene has CDR1 MNHEY and CDR2 SVGEGT. The CDR3 sequence is CASSSTGYEQYF. The CDR3 nucleotides read TGTGCCAGCAGTTCCACAGGTTACGAGCAGTACTTC.

The J gene is TRBJ1-1, the V gene TRBV12-3 or TRBV12-4; D not resolved. The length of the CDR3 is 11 residues. The V end lost 5 bases, the J end lost 9 bases, and 10 bases lay between the germline ends. The CDR3 here is CASSKIGKAFF. The CDR3 DNA reads as TGTGCCAGCAGTAAGATTGGAAAAGCTTTCTTT.

The V and J genes are TRBV19 and TRBJ2-3; maybe TRBD2 (6 bases). The CDR3 runs to 17 residues. Germline V lookup: CDR1 LNHDA, CDR2 SQIVND (reference sequence). Trimming took 3 bases from V and 9 from J, leaving 25 bases between them. CDR3 sequence reads: CASSMGRGGTDSETQYF. The CDR3 coding sequence is TGTGCCAGTAGTATGGGGCGTGGGGGGACTGACTCTGAAACGCAGTATTTT.

This chain joins TRBV7-9 and TRBJ1-2, with D perhaps matching TRBD1 (5 bases). CDR1 SEHNR and CDR2 FQNEAQ come from the germline V gene (reference sequence). The CDR3 extends over 13 amino acids. Trimming took 5 bases from V and 2 from J, leaving 9 bases between them. In nucleotides, the CDR3 is TGTGCCAGCAGCCAAAGACAGAACTATGGCTACACCTTC. Amino acids: CASSQRQNYGYTF. Combining the CDR3 with reference TRBV7-9 and TRBJ1-2 gives the whole variable domain DTGVSQNPRHKITKRGQNVTFRCDPISEHNRLYWYRQTLGQGPEFLTYFQNEAQLEKSRLLSDRFSAERPKGSFSTLEIQRTEQGDSAMYLCASSQRQNYGYTFGSGTRLTVV.

V gene TRBV6-6 combines with J gene TRBJ1-1; TRBD1 matches 8 bases. The CDR3 is 14 residues long. Germline trimming cut 6 bases from V and 5 bases from J; bases unmatched to any gene: 8. CDR1 and CDR2 from the germline V gene are MNHNY and SVGAGI (reference sequence). The CDR3 loop reads CASSQQTGATEAFF. CDR3 in DNA: TGTGCCAGCAGCCAGCAGACAGGGGCTACTGAAGCTTTCTTT.

This clonotype has a handful of counts. The rearrangement joins TRBV5-1 to TRBJ2-5; D unresolved. The CDR3 covers 14 residues. The V and J ends lost 0 bases and 5 bases respectively, with 11 bases between them. Germline V gives CDR1 SGHRS, CDR2 YFSETQ. The CDR3, as DNA: TGCGCCAGCAGCTTGGAGTCCGGGCGCGAGACCCAGTACTTC. Its protein is CASSLESGRETQYF. Complete variable domain (other parts from reference TRBV5-1 and TRBJ2-5): KAGVTQTPRYLIKTRGQQVTLSCSPISGHRSVSWYQQTPGQGLQFLFEYFSETQRNKGNFPGRFSGRQFSNSRSEMNVSTLELGDSALYLCASSLESGRETQYFGPGTRLLVL.

This chain uses TRBV5-1 with TRBJ2-3, with D unresolved. Trimming removed 1 base from V and 4 bases from J, with 7 bases in between. The CDR3 length is 13 residues. Germline CDR1 and CDR2: SGHRS and YFSETQ. The CDR3 sequence: CASSLSIADTQYF. The CDR3 DNA sequence: TGCGCCAGCAGCTTGTCGATTGCAGATACGCAGTATTTT.